The sequence of this T cell receptor beta chain was determined in a study of OX40 agonist ivuxolimab in advanced cancers. Regarding the study in general: Ivuxolimab was an agonistic, fully human IgG2 monoclonal antibody directed against OX40 (CD134), a costimulatory receptor. The purpose of peripheral TCRbeta sequencing was to test whether ivuxolimab changed TCR sequence diversity and led to clonal T-cell expansion. Three dose-escalation patients achieved partial responses, one with hepatocellular carcinoma and two with cutaneous melanoma. Intravenous ivuxolimab was administered to patients every 2 weeks at six dose levels: 0.01, 0.1, 0.3, 1.5, 3 and 10 mg/kg. The monotherapy dose-escalation portion (N ≈ 50 patients) of the phase I ivuxolimab trial is reported in the paper. In the dose-escalation cohort, approximately 83% of patients were male, and the mean age was approximately 60 years with a range of roughly 23 to 79. Prior anti-PD-1, anti-PD-L1 or anti-CTLA-4 therapy was permitted, and 30% to 45% of dose-escalation patients had received checkpoint inhibitors. Among the roughly 50 dose-escalation patients, 19 had hepatocellular carcinoma, 15 melanoma, 9 renal cell carcinoma and 9 head and neck cancer.

Genomic DNA was isolated from the sorted cells so that the TCRbeta CDR3 region could be sequenced. TCRbeta CDR3 regions were sequenced using the immunoSEQ Assay. This immuneACCESS table, as held by TCRdb, lists in-frame sequences with V and J called but not all clones. Of the missing ones, under half trace to an unresolved V gene in checked studies; the others have no known cause. In all, the sample holds approximately 75,000 clones, and roughly 90% of those were seen once. The ten largest make up roughly 0.38% of the sample. As regards this clone: Its antigen remains undetermined. Per-base qualities were not stored, and no clone one base away is much larger. Additional DNA sequences in this sample encode the identical CDR3.

Patients with autoimmune disease history or receiving systemic immunosuppression were excluded from the trial. Peripheral blood for TCR sequencing was collected from all dose cohorts at baseline, on cycle 4 day 1, and on cycle 7 day 1. The samples were drawn from a first-in-human, open-label, multicenter phase I dose-escalation trial of ivuxolimab. Adults with locally advanced or metastatic melanoma, renal cell, hepatocellular, or head and neck squamous cell carcinoma were enrolled in the trial. CD4+ and CD8+ T cells were sorted separately from peripheral blood before TCR sequencing. Sequences ENHRY (CDR1) and SYGVKD (CDR2) are obtained from the germline V gene. V is reduced by 0 bases and J by 0 bases, leaving a spacing of 9 bases between them. Counted from cysteine to phenylalanine, this CDR3 has 16 amino acids. Just CDR3 DNA is preserved here, 48 bases in frame from base 1. Here is what the overall study found, with its caveats: At doses of 0.1 to 3.0 mg/kg, clonal expansion of both CD4+ and CD8+ blood T cells was observed from baseline to week 6. The antigen specificity of the peripheral T cells that underwent clonal expansion was not determined. In the 0.1-3.0 mg/kg groups, partial responders had among the lowest normalized peripheral clonal expansion, particularly in CD8+ T cells. Low levels of normalized T-cell clonal expansion were also shown by some nonresponding patients. On average, CD8+ T cells showed more expanded clones than CD4+ T cells after ivuxolimab.

This TCR was sampled from an adult with an advanced solid tumor such as melanoma, head and neck, liver or kidney cancer. The specimen was CD4+ or CD8+ T cells sorted from blood, collected in a trial of the OX40 agonist ivuxolimab. Here the chain combines TRBV10-3 and TRBJ1-3; a tentative D match to TRBD1 spans 6 bases. For the CDR3, the sequence is CAISESGGPSGNTIYF. The bases are TGTGCCATCAGTGAGTCGGGGGGGCCCTCTGGAAACACCATATATTTT.